This T cell receptor beta chain was captured by sequencing in a study of cytotoxic CD8 clonotypes in ibrutinib-treated CLL. Trimming took off 5 bases at V and 4 bases at J, with 14 bases between the two ends. Per the germline V gene, CDR1 is MNHEY and CDR2 is SVGAGI. This CDR3 contains 14 residues. Worth noting for this clone: No antigen is known for it.

Only in-frame clones appear in the TCRdb table, and some are missing; sequencing was by immunoSEQ multiplex PCR. Among about 29,000 clones, around 57% were seen once, and the ten largest hold less than 15%. Study-level results: Patients showed higher baseline clonality than age-matched healthy donors, and it tracked circulating CD8+ T-cell counts.

The sequence came from a human donor with chronic lymphocytic leukemia. The chain uses TRBV6-5 and TRBJ1-1; D uncertain. The sequencing here drew on PBMCs, taken before ibrutinib treatment. The CDR3 coding sequence is TGTGCCAGCAGTCCGATCCACCTGTCCACTGAAGCTTTCTTT. Translation gives CASSPIHLSTEAFF.